The 12 T cell receptor beta chains in this list originate from one sample, sequenced in a study of radiotherapy plus CTLA-4 blockade in lung cancer. Libraries were prepared by immunoSEQ multiplex PCR; TCRdb keeps only in-frame clonotypes and omits some of them. The table records tens of thousands of clones, approximately 68% of them present only once. The material sequenced was peripheral blood, taken from a patient treated with radiotherapy plus ipilimumab. These receptors were obtained from a human donor with non-small cell lung cancer who had stable disease on radiotherapy plus ipilimumab.

The genes are TRBV2 and TRBJ2-7; 8 positions agree with TRBD2. Trimming cost V 1 base and J 6 bases; bases outside gene matches: 8. The CDR3 contains 15 residues. The germline gives CDR1 SNHLY, CDR2 FYNNEI. CDR3 sequence reads: CASSEVRGASGEQYF. In DNA, the CDR3 is TGTGCCAGCAGTGAAGTGCGGGGGGCAAGTGGCGAGCAGTACTTC.

The chain uses TRBV6-5 and TRBJ2-3; D may be TRBD1 (6 bases). Germline-derived CDR1 and CDR2 are MNHEY and SVGAGI. V was shortened by 6 bases and J by 3 bases, with 10 bases between the two germline ends. The CDR3 runs 13 residues. The CDR3: CASRVQGTDTQYF. The CDR3 DNA sequence: TGTGCCAGCAGAGTACAGGGAACAGATACGCAGTATTTT.

This chain uses TRBV2 with TRBJ1-2; unclear D gene. In germline, CDR1 is SNHLY, CDR2 FYNNEI. The V and J ends lost 9 bases and 6 bases respectively, with 14 bases between them. The length of the CDR3 is 12 residues. The CDR3 DNA reads TGTGCCAGTCTCCGACTGGCAGATGGCTACACCTTC. It codes for CASLRLADGYTF.

The chain combines TRBV4-3 with TRBJ1-1, with D possibly being TRBD1 (5 bases). CDR3 length: 17 amino acids. The germline CDR1 and CDR2 sequences are LGHNA and YSLEER. V was shortened by 0 bases and J by 1 base, with 15 bases between the two germline ends. The CDR3 here is CASSQDIGRVGNTEAFF. The CDR3 nucleotides are TGCGCCAGCAGCCAAGATATCGGCAGGGTGGGGAACACTGAAGCTTTCTTT.

The chain employs TRBV11-3 and TRBJ2-2; tentative D call: TRBD2 (5 bases). This CDR3 has 14 amino acids. Trimming left V 3 bases short and J 0 bases short, with 5 bases between. Germline CDR1 and CDR2: SGHNT and YENEEA. The CDR3 is CASSFSANTGELFF. The CDR3 bases are TGTGCCAGCAGCTTTAGCGCGAACACCGGGGAGCTGTTTTTT.

The rearrangement links TRBV7-2 to TRBJ2-2, with D maybe TRBD1 (6 bases). Trimming stripped 4 bases from V and 4 bases from J, with 13 bases between. Germline CDR1 is SGHTA and CDR2 is FQGNSA. The length of the CDR3 is 15 residues. CDR3 amino acids: CASSSQGRSTGELFF. DNA for the CDR3: TGTGCCAGCAGCTCACAGGGTAGATCCACCGGGGAGCTGTTTTTT.

The chain recombines TRBV28 with TRBJ1-2, with D perhaps matching TRBD1 (5 bases). The V and J ends lost 1 base and 2 bases respectively, with 8 bases between them. This CDR3 is built from 14 residues. CDR1 MDHEN and CDR2 SYDVKM come from the germline V gene. The CDR3: CASSLSGLNYGYTF. CDR3 coding DNA: TGTGCCAGCAGTTTATCAGGGTTGAACTATGGCTACACCTTC.

This clone was seen only a few times. CDR3 region: CAWSVGGGQGYGYTF. CDR3 sequence (DNA): TGTGCCTGGAGTGTAGGGGGGGGTCAGGGCTATGGCTACACCTTC. The chain recombines TRBV30 with TRBJ1-2; D is perhaps TRBD1 (6 bases). The CDR3 consists of 15 residues. V lost 0 bases and J 4 bases, leaving 15 bases between the germline ends. Looked up from germline, CDR1 is GTSNPN and CDR2 is SVGIG (reference sequence).

This chain joins TRBV6-5 and TRBJ1-3; D ambiguous. Trimming took 8 bases from V and 4 from J, leaving 15 bases between them. The germline CDR1 and CDR2 sequences are MNHEY and SVGAGI. The length of the CDR3 is 14 residues. CDR3 in amino acids: CASGIPAGGNTIYF. CDR3 nucleotide sequence: TGTGCCAGCGGGATCCCGGCGGGAGGAAACACCATATATTTT.

This clone has at least ten counts. This chain links TRBV11-3 with TRBJ2-1; the D is unclear. In germline, CDR1 is SGHNT, CDR2 YENEEA. The V end lost 4 bases, the J end lost 6 bases, and 10 bases lay between the germline ends. The CDR3 extends over 13 amino acids. CDR3 sequence: CASSSRLVNEQFF. The CDR3 bases are TGTGCCAGCAGCTCCCGACTCGTCAATGAGCAGTTCTTC.

The CDR3 loop is CASSLMGQGDSPLHF. In nucleotides, the CDR3 is TGTGCCAGCAGCTTAATGGGGCAGGGTGATTCACCCCTCCACTTT. The chain couples TRBV11-3 to TRBJ1-6, with D perhaps matching TRBD1 (5 bases). The CDR3 contains 15 residues. Germline V gene lookup returns CDR1 SGHNT and CDR2 YENEEA. V lost 2 bases and J lost 8, with 13 bases in between. The variable domain in full, completed from reference TRBV11-3 and TRBJ1-6, reads EAGVVQSPRYKIIEKKQPVAFWCNPISGHNTLYWYLQNLGQGPELLIRYENEEAVDDSQLPKDRFSAERLKGVDSTLKIQPAELGDSAVYLCASSLMGQGDSPLHFGNGTRLTVT.

The CDR3 DNA sequence: TGCAGCGTTGAGTCTCGAGCTAATGAAAAACTGTTTTTT. Protein sequence: CSVESRANEKLFF. V is TRBV29-1 and J is TRBJ1-4; D remains unclear. The CDR3 is made up of 13 amino acids. Germline V gene sequence: CDR1 SQVTM, CDR2 ANQGSEA. With 3 bases removed from V and 3 bases from J, the gap between germline ends came to 8 bases. The whole variable domain, remainder taken from reference TRBV29-1 and TRBJ1-4, is SAVISQKPSRDICQRGTSLTIQCQVDSQVTMMFWYRQQPGQSLTLIATANQGSEATYESGFVIDKFPISRPNLTFSTLTVSNMSPEDSSIYLCSVESRANEKLFFGSGTQLSVL.